A selection of T cell receptor beta chains follows, all from one sample in a study of T-cell memory formation after mild COVID-19. TCRdb re-derived calls from the 5' RACE reads in MiXCR, one entry per CDR3 protein. Of hundreds of thousands of distinct CDR3 sequences in the sample, approximately 23% are singletons; the top ten hold 12%. Sample: PBMCs or a T cell subset sorted from them (not recorded which). The receptors were gathered from an adult woman who had mild COVID-19 (a few samples of this study predate the infection). Cell type and time point are not known. Each CDR3 is given with its conserved first and last residue. Each record gives: J gene, clone size, D gene, V gene, CDR3 protein, CDR3 DNA. D genes are given only for firm matches. Some rows mark clone size as missing; the rest say once, few, many or name a class of expanded clone.

J: TRBJ2-2; size: many; D: .; V: TRBV11-2; CDR3: CASSPLLGNTGELFF; DNA: TGTGCCAGCAGCCCATTGTTGGGGAACACCGGGGAGCTGTTTTTT
J: TRBJ1-2; size: .; D: TRBD1; V: TRBV30; CDR3: CAWSVNPGGRYGYTF; DNA: TGTGCCTGGAGTGTGAACCCAGGGGGCCGATATGGCTACACCTTC
J: TRBJ2-7; size: .; D: .; V: TRBV20-1; CDR3: CSPIDTVEQYF; DNA: TGCAGTCCTATCGACACTGTTGAGCAGTACTTC
J: TRBJ1-3; size: few; D: TRBD1; V: TRBV20-1; CDR3: CSARRRDRGYSGNTIYF; DNA: TGCAGTGCCAGACGCCGGGACAGGGGTTACTCTGGAAACACCATATATTTT
J: TRBJ1-5; size: .; D: .; V: TRBV20-1; CDR3: CSAREPLRSQPQHF; DNA: TGCAGTGCTAGAGAGCCGTTAAGGTCCCAGCCCCAGCATTTT
J: TRBJ1-1; size: few; D: .; V: TRBV18; CDR3: CASSPRRQPSSGFF; DNA: TGTGCCAGCTCACCCCGACGACAGCCATCCTCCGGTTTCTTT
J: TRBJ2-1; size: .; D: .; V: TRBV19; CDR3: CASSIARGGAAHNEQFF; DNA: TGTGCCAGTAGTATAGCAAGAGGAGGAGCGGCCCACAATGAGCAGTTCTTC
J: TRBJ1-1; size: few; D: .; V: TRBV4-3; CDR3: CASSPKGRTTEAFF; DNA: TGCGCCAGCAGCCCAAAAGGACGGACCACTGAAGCTTTCTTT
J: TRBJ2-7; size: few; D: TRBD1; V: TRBV7-9; CDR3: CASSSSPGQGYEQYF; DNA: TGTGCCAGCAGCTCTTCTCCGGGACAGGGTTACGAGCAGTACTTC
J: TRBJ2-1; size: few; D: TRBD1; V: TRBV4-1; CDR3: CASSQHWTGGNEQFF; DNA: TGCGCCAGCAGCCAACATTGGACAGGGGGTAATGAGCAGTTCTTC
J: TRBJ2-7; size: few; D: TRBD1; V: TRBV5-1; CDR3: CASSLGDREKQYF; DNA: TGCGCCAGCAGCTTGGGGGACAGGGAGAAGCAGTACTTC
J: TRBJ2-1; size: .; D: TRBD1; V: TRBV2; CDR3: CASNRQGAADEQFF; DNA: TGTGCCAGCAATCGACAGGGGGCAGCTGATGAGCAGTTCTTC
J: TRBJ2-5; size: few; D: TRBD2; V: TRBV6-5; CDR3: CASSMRGTSVGTQYF; DNA: TGTGCCAGCAGTATGAGAGGGACTAGCGTTGGGACCCAGTACTTC
J: TRBJ2-7; size: .; D: .; V: TRBV6-1; CDR3: CASSEVRGTYEQYF; DNA: TGTGCCAGCAGTGAAGTACGGGGAACCTACGAGCAGTACTTC
J: TRBJ2-3; size: few; D: .; V: TRBV6-2/TRBV6-3; CDR3: CASITGPRKDTQYF; DNA: TGTGCCAGCATTACGGGGCCGAGGAAAGATACGCAGTATTTT
J: TRBJ2-3; size: few; D: .; V: TRBV7-9; CDR3: CASSLAPRGSTDTQYF; DNA: TGTGCCAGCAGCTTAGCCCCCAGGGGTAGCACAGATACGCAGTATTTT
J: TRBJ2-3; size: .; D: TRBD2; V: TRBV7-9; CDR3: CASSRGLAGVLGGADTQYF; DNA: TGTGCCAGCAGCCGAGGACTAGCGGGAGTGCTCGGGGGTGCAGATACGCAGTATTTT
J: TRBJ2-7; size: few; D: .; V: TRBV7-2; CDR3: CASSFWGGYEQYF; DNA: TGTGCCAGCAGCTTTTGGGGTGGTTACGAGCAGTACTTC
J: TRBJ2-7; size: .; D: TRBD2; V: TRBV7-8; CDR3: CASSSGLAGAPGQNF; DNA: TGTGCCAGCAGCTCCGGACTAGCGGGAGCCCCCGGCCAAAACTTC
J: TRBJ2-2; size: few; D: .; V: TRBV6-2/TRBV6-3; CDR3: CASSDGVTNTGELFF; DNA: TGTGCCAGCAGTGATGGGGTAACTAACACCGGGGAGCTGTTTTTT
J: TRBJ2-1; size: once; D: .; V: TRBV9; CDR3: CAEVRGEQFF; DNA: TGTGCCGAGGTAAGGGGTGAGCAGTTCTTC
J: TRBJ1-1; size: .; D: .; V: TRBV10-3; CDR3: CAISDEGPNTEAFF; DNA: TGTGCCATCAGTGACGAGGGGCCGAACACTGAAGCTTTCTTT
J: TRBJ2-1; size: many; D: .; V: TRBV5-1; CDR3: CASSLGTSSYNEQFF; DNA: TGCGCCAGCAGCTTGGGTACGAGCTCCTACAATGAGCAGTTCTTC
J: TRBJ2-1; size: .; D: .; V: TRBV6-2/TRBV6-3; CDR3: CASNPFGRHNEQFF; DNA: TGTGCCAGCAACCCATTCGGACGGCACAATGAGCAGTTCTTC
J: TRBJ2-7; size: many; D: TRBD1; V: TRBV7-8; CDR3: CASSPDRVGYEQYF; DNA: TGTGCCAGCAGCCCAGACAGGGTAGGGTACGAGCAGTACTTC
J: TRBJ1-6; size: .; D: .; V: TRBV27; CDR3: CASWQSSSYNSPLHF; DNA: TGTGCCAGCTGGCAGTCGAGCTCCTATAATTCACCCCTCCACTTT
J: TRBJ2-7; size: .; D: TRBD1; V: TRBV24-1; CDR3: CATSDRTGTGETEQYF; DNA: TGTGCCACCAGTGATCGTACCGGGACAGGGGAGACAGAGCAGTACTTC
J: TRBJ2-7; size: once; D: .; V: TRBV4-1; CDR3: CASSQTPGAGKSSYEQYF; DNA: TGCGCCAGCAGCCAGACCCCCGGGGCTGGTAAGAGCTCCTACGAGCAGTACTTC
J: TRBJ1-2; size: .; D: TRBD1; V: TRBV5-4; CDR3: CASSLPGQGAYGYTF; DNA: TGTGCCAGCAGCTTGCCCGGGCAGGGGGCCTATGGCTACACCTTC
J: TRBJ1-5; size: .; D: .; V: TRBV12-3/TRBV12-4; CDR3: CASSFGGPTPPQPQHF; DNA: TGTGCCAGCAGTTTTGGGGGCCCGACGCCCCCCCAGCCCCAGCATTTT
J: TRBJ2-7; size: few; D: TRBD2; V: TRBV7-9; CDR3: CASSPRWVAGVVHEQYF; DNA: TGTGCCAGCAGTCCCCGGTGGGTGGCGGGAGTGGTCCACGAGCAGTACTTC
J: TRBJ2-2; size: many; D: .; V: TRBV7-3; CDR3: CASSPQSSATGELFF; DNA: TGTGCCAGCAGCCCGCAGAGTAGTGCCACCGGGGAGCTGTTTTTT
J: TRBJ2-7; size: few; D: .; V: TRBV5-6; CDR3: CASSLGGMGALEQYF; DNA: TGTGCCAGCAGCTTAGGAGGGATGGGCGCCCTCGAGCAGTACTTC
J: TRBJ2-5; size: few; D: TRBD2; V: TRBV20-1; CDR3: CSASAGGFQETQYF; DNA: TGCAGTGCTAGCGCGGGGGGGTTTCAAGAGACCCAGTACTTC
J: TRBJ2-2; size: few; D: TRBD2; V: TRBV9; CDR3: CASSVASASGGASTGELFF; DNA: TGTGCCAGCAGCGTAGCTTCGGCTAGCGGGGGGGCGAGCACCGGGGAGCTGTTTTTT
J: TRBJ2-1; size: many; D: .; V: TRBV15; CDR3: CATSRVKSSYNEQFF; DNA: TGTGCCACCAGCAGAGTAAAGAGCTCCTACAATGAGCAGTTCTTC
J: TRBJ2-2; size: .; D: TRBD1; V: TRBV6-6; CDR3: CASSRTGTGGVAGELFF; DNA: TGTGCCAGCAGTCGAACCGGGACAGGGGGCGTCGCCGGGGAGCTGTTTTTT
J: TRBJ2-4; size: .; D: TRBD1; V: TRBV7-2; CDR3: CASSPEGTGKWYF; DNA: TGTGCCAGCAGCCCCGAAGGGACAGGGAAGTGGTACTTC
J: TRBJ2-1; size: few; D: TRBD2; V: TRBV24-1; CDR3: CATSDLTSGGSSSYNEQFF; DNA: TGTGCCACCAGTGATTTGACTAGCGGGGGCTCGAGCTCCTACAATGAGCAGTTCTTC
J: TRBJ2-2; size: .; D: TRBD1; V: TRBV27; CDR3: CASRPGTGGVGELFF; DNA: TGTGCCAGCAGACCCGGGACAGGGGGCGTCGGGGAGCTGTTTTTT
J: TRBJ2-1; size: .; D: .; V: TRBV7-2; CDR3: CASSLAGVPSNEQFF; DNA: TGTGCCAGCAGCTTAGCGGGAGTCCCCTCCAATGAGCAGTTCTTC
J: TRBJ1-1; size: .; D: .; V: TRBV7-9; CDR3: CASSDNRVWDTEAFF; DNA: TGTGCCAGCAGCGATAACAGGGTGTGGGACACTGAAGCTTTCTTT
J: TRBJ2-1; size: .; D: TRBD2; V: TRBV5-1; CDR3: CASRTGGLYNEQFF; DNA: TGCGCCAGCAGAACGGGGGGACTATACAATGAGCAGTTCTTC
J: TRBJ2-1; size: .; D: TRBD2; V: TRBV5-1; CDR3: CASSPAGAGGPNEQFF; DNA: TGCGCCAGCAGCCCCGCTGGGGCGGGGGGACCCAATGAGCAGTTCTTC
J: TRBJ1-2; size: few; D: .; V: TRBV6-1; CDR3: CASSAQGGYGYTF; DNA: TGTGCCAGCAGTGCGCAGGGCGGCTATGGCTACACCTTC
J: TRBJ2-2; size: .; D: .; V: TRBV7-9; CDR3: CASSFLGGNTGELFF; DNA: TGTGCCAGCAGCTTTTTGGGCGGGAACACCGGGGAGCTGTTTTTT
J: TRBJ2-7; size: few; D: TRBD1; V: TRBV6-5; CDR3: CASSSGQGAYYEQYF; DNA: TGTGCCAGCAGTTCAGGACAGGGGGCTTACTACGAGCAGTACTTC
J: TRBJ1-2; size: .; D: .; V: TRBV10-3; CDR3: CATRDNRNYGYTF; DNA: TGTGCCACCCGGGACAATCGGAACTATGGCTACACCTTC
J: TRBJ1-1; size: .; D: .; V: TRBV3-1; CDR3: CASSQVGVNTEAFF; DNA: TGTGCCAGCAGCCAAGTTGGGGTGAACACTGAAGCTTTCTTT
J: TRBJ2-7; size: .; D: .; V: TRBV15; CDR3: CATSRDFESSYEQYF; DNA: TGTGCCACCAGCAGAGATTTTGAGAGCTCCTACGAGCAGTACTTC
J: TRBJ1-6; size: few; D: .; V: TRBV18; CDR3: CASSPTQIYQNSPLHF; DNA: TGTGCCAGCTCACCAACTCAGATATACCAAAATTCACCCCTCCACTTT
J: TRBJ2-7; size: few; D: .; V: TRBV20-1; CDR3: CSARVGGSHEQYF; DNA: TGCAGTGCTAGAGTTGGAGGGTCCCACGAGCAGTACTTC